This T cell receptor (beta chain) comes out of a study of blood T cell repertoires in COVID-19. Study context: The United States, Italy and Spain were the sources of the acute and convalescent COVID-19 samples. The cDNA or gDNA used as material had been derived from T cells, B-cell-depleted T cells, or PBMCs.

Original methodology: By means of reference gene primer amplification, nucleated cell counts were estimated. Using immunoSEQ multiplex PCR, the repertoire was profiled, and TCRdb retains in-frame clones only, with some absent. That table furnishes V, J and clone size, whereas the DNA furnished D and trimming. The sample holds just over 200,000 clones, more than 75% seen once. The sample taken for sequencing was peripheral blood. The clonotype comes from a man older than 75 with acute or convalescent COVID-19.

The CDR3: CATSDLQAGDYNEQFF. CDR3 in DNA: TGTGCCACCAGTGATTTGCAAGCGGGAGATTACAATGAGCAGTTCTTC. This chain connects TRBV24-1 to TRBJ2-1; 8 bases are shared with TRBD2. Germline assignment: CDR1 KGHDR and CDR2 SFDVKD. V shed 0 bases and J 4 bases; nucleotides not matched to a gene: 4. The length of the CDR3 is 16 residues.